These T cell receptor beta chains were read from a single sample in a study of blood T cell repertoires in COVID-19. The method was immunoSEQ multiplex PCR; TCRdb's version includes in-frame clones alone and lacks a portion of them. The table lists about 81,000 clones, 70% to 90% of them singletons. Sequencing was done on a sample of peripheral blood. The receptors were gathered from an elderly woman with acute or convalescent COVID-19. Each CDR3 is given with its conserved first and last residue. Fields, in order: J gene, clone size, D gene, V gene, CDR3 DNA, CDR3 protein. The D gene is left open where the match is weak. Clone size is shown for a subset of rows, as once, few, many or a class of expanded clone.

j_gene: TRBJ2-3; abundance: NA; d_gene: NA; v_gene: TRBV18; CDR3nt: TGTGCCAGCTCACCACTAGCGGATACGCAGTATTTT; CDR3aa: CASSPLADTQYF
j_gene: TRBJ1-6; abundance: NA; d_gene: TRBD1; v_gene: TRBV5-4; CDR3nt: TGTGCCAGCAGCTTTCGGGACAGGGGAAGCTCACCCCTCCACTTT; CDR3aa: CASSFRDRGSSPLHF
j_gene: TRBJ1-1; abundance: NA; d_gene: NA; v_gene: TRBV7-8; CDR3nt: TGTGCCAGCAGCATAATGAACACTGAAGCTTTCTTT; CDR3aa: CASSIMNTEAFF
j_gene: TRBJ1-2; abundance: NA; d_gene: NA; v_gene: TRBV19; CDR3nt: TGTGCCAGTAGTATTCTGAACTATGGCTACACCTTC; CDR3aa: CASSILNYGYTF
j_gene: TRBJ1-3; abundance: NA; d_gene: TRBD1; v_gene: TRBV29-1; CDR3nt: TGCAGCGTTGAAAGGGACAGGGCTGGAAACACCATATATTTT; CDR3aa: CSVERDRAGNTIYF
j_gene: TRBJ1-1; abundance: NA; d_gene: TRBD1; v_gene: TRBV5-1; CDR3nt: TGCGCCAGCAGTCTTACCACTCAGGGGGCTGAAGCTTTCTTT; CDR3aa: CASSLTTQGAEAFF
j_gene: TRBJ2-1; abundance: NA; d_gene: TRBD2; v_gene: TRBV7-9; CDR3nt: TGTGCCAGCAGCACTAGCGGTTCCTCCTACAATGAGCAGTTCTTC; CDR3aa: CASSTSGSSYNEQFF
j_gene: TRBJ2-3; abundance: NA; d_gene: TRBD2; v_gene: TRBV7-3; CDR3nt: TGTGCCAGCAGCCCAAGCGGGGCCCCAGATACGCAGTATTTT; CDR3aa: CASSPSGAPDTQYF
j_gene: TRBJ1-1; abundance: NA; d_gene: NA; v_gene: TRBV5-1; CDR3nt: TGCGCCAGCAGCGGGGAGAAGAACACTGAAGCTTTCTTT; CDR3aa: CASSGEKNTEAFF
j_gene: TRBJ2-7; abundance: NA; d_gene: NA; v_gene: TRBV18; CDR3nt: TGTGCCAGCTCACCACAGAGTACAGGGAATGAGCAGTACTTC; CDR3aa: CASSPQSTGNEQYF
j_gene: TRBJ2-2; abundance: NA; d_gene: NA; v_gene: TRBV6-2/TRBV6-3; CDR3nt: TGTGCCAGCAGTTACCCAACAGTAACCGGGGAGCTGTTTTTT; CDR3aa: CASSYPTVTGELFF
j_gene: TRBJ2-7; abundance: once; d_gene: TRBD2; v_gene: TRBV11-3; CDR3nt: TGTGCCAGCAGCTCGGGCGGGGGCGAGCAGTACTTC; CDR3aa: CASSSGGGEQYF
j_gene: TRBJ2-2; abundance: NA; d_gene: TRBD1; v_gene: TRBV6-2/TRBV6-3; CDR3nt: TGTGCCAGCAGTCGGACAGGGAACACCGGGGAGCTGTTTTTT; CDR3aa: CASSRTGNTGELFF
j_gene: TRBJ1-4; abundance: NA; d_gene: TRBD1; v_gene: TRBV7-6; CDR3nt: TGTGCCAGCAGCTCCCCGACAGGGCTGGATGAAAAACTGTTTTTT; CDR3aa: CASSSPTGLDEKLFF
j_gene: TRBJ1-3; abundance: NA; d_gene: TRBD1; v_gene: TRBV19; CDR3nt: TGTGCCAGTAGCCGACAGGGGGTATCTGGAAACACCATATATTTT; CDR3aa: CASSRQGVSGNTIYF
j_gene: TRBJ2-3; abundance: NA; d_gene: TRBD2; v_gene: TRBV11-3; CDR3nt: TGTGCCAGCAGCTTTGGGACTAGGGGGGATACGCAGTATTTT; CDR3aa: CASSFGTRGDTQYF
j_gene: TRBJ1-4; abundance: NA; d_gene: TRBD1; v_gene: TRBV7-2; CDR3nt: TGTGCCAGCAGCTTATTAACAGGGGCTAATGAAAAACTGTTTTTT; CDR3aa: CASSLLTGANEKLFF
j_gene: TRBJ2-2; abundance: NA; d_gene: TRBD2; v_gene: TRBV7-2; CDR3nt: TGTGCCAGCAGCCCCCGAGTAGCGGGGGGGCCGGGCACCGGGGAGCTGTTTTTT; CDR3aa: CASSPRVAGGPGTGELFF
j_gene: TRBJ1-6; abundance: NA; d_gene: NA; v_gene: TRBV9; CDR3nt: TGTGCCAGCAGCCAACAGGGAAATAATTCACCCCTCCACTTT; CDR3aa: CASSQQGNNSPLHF
j_gene: TRBJ1-2; abundance: NA; d_gene: NA; v_gene: TRBV5-1; CDR3nt: TGCGCCAGCAGCCCCGACAGCTATGGCTACACCTTC; CDR3aa: CASSPDSYGYTF
j_gene: TRBJ1-1; abundance: NA; d_gene: NA; v_gene: TRBV19; CDR3nt: TGTGCCAGTAGTGGCAGGGTGAAAACTGAAGCTTTCTTT; CDR3aa: CASSGRVKTEAFF
j_gene: TRBJ1-1; abundance: once; d_gene: NA; v_gene: TRBV21-1; CDR3nt: TGTGCCAGCAGCAAAGATATGGACAGGGGACCCATGAACACTGAAGCTTTCTTT; CDR3aa: CASSKDMDRGPMNTEAFF
j_gene: TRBJ2-1; abundance: once; d_gene: TRBD1; v_gene: TRBV15; CDR3nt: TGTGCCACCAGCAGAGCTAGGGGGCAAATCTACAATGAGCAGTTCTTC; CDR3aa: CATSRARGQIYNEQFF
j_gene: TRBJ2-7; abundance: few; d_gene: TRBD1; v_gene: TRBV19; CDR3nt: TGTGCCAGTAGTAAGGACAGGGGCACCTACGAGCAGTACTTC; CDR3aa: CASSKDRGTYEQYF
j_gene: TRBJ2-7; abundance: NA; d_gene: NA; v_gene: TRBV2; CDR3nt: TGTGCCAGCAGTCCGTTGGACAGCATATACGAGCAGTACTTC; CDR3aa: CASSPLDSIYEQYF
j_gene: TRBJ2-1; abundance: NA; d_gene: NA; v_gene: TRBV6-2/TRBV6-3; CDR3nt: TGTGCCAGCAGTTACCGTGGGAGCTCCTACAATGAGCAGTTCTTC; CDR3aa: CASSYRGSSYNEQFF
j_gene: TRBJ2-3; abundance: few; d_gene: NA; v_gene: TRBV27; CDR3nt: TGTGCCAGCAGTTGGGGGCGAGATACGCAGTATTTT; CDR3aa: CASSWGRDTQYF
j_gene: TRBJ2-7; abundance: NA; d_gene: TRBD1; v_gene: TRBV27; CDR3nt: TGTGCCAGCAGTAGGGTACAGGGGGCCTACGAGCAGTACTTC; CDR3aa: CASSRVQGAYEQYF
j_gene: TRBJ2-2; abundance: few; d_gene: TRBD1; v_gene: TRBV19; CDR3nt: TGTGCCAGTAACGATGGGACAGGGATCAACACCGGGGAGCTGTTTTTT; CDR3aa: CASNDGTGINTGELFF
j_gene: TRBJ1-1; abundance: NA; d_gene: TRBD1; v_gene: TRBV6-2/TRBV6-3; CDR3nt: TGTGCCAGCAGTGCATCAGGGGGCGAGTACACTGAAGCTTTCTTT; CDR3aa: CASSASGGEYTEAFF
j_gene: TRBJ2-2; abundance: once; d_gene: TRBD1; v_gene: TRBV2; CDR3nt: TGTGCCAGCAGACAGGGGGAGAAATCCGGGGAGCTGTTTTTT; CDR3aa: CASRQGEKSGELFF
j_gene: TRBJ2-2; abundance: NA; d_gene: NA; v_gene: TRBV19; CDR3nt: TGTGCCAGTAGTATTCGGCTAGCGCCGAACACCGGGGAGCTGTTTTTT; CDR3aa: CASSIRLAPNTGELFF
j_gene: TRBJ2-2; abundance: NA; d_gene: TRBD2; v_gene: TRBV6-5; CDR3nt: TGTGCCAGCGGGCGGGAGATGGACACCGGGGAGCTGTTTTTT; CDR3aa: CASGREMDTGELFF
j_gene: TRBJ1-5; abundance: few; d_gene: NA; v_gene: TRBV12-3/TRBV12-4; CDR3nt: TGTGCCAGCAGCCCCGACTTGGGGCCCCAGCATTTT; CDR3aa: CASSPDLGPQHF
j_gene: TRBJ1-5; abundance: many; d_gene: NA; v_gene: TRBV6-5; CDR3nt: TGTGCCAGCAGCCTCGGAGGCCCTCAGCCCCAGCATTTT; CDR3aa: CASSLGGPQPQHF